This TCR beta chain was identified during a study of blood T cell repertoires in COVID-19. Background on the study: T cells, B-cell-depleted T cells, or PBMCs provided the cDNA or gDNA that served as material.

The table came from immunoSEQ multiplex PCR; TCRdb's copy has only in-frame clones and leaves some out. Among around 80,000 clones listed, roughly four fifths were seen once. This clone was recorded only once. The CDR3 is made up of 15 amino acids. V was pared by 0 bases and J by 2 bases, with 8 bases between. Germline V gives CDR1 SGHRS, CDR2 YFSETQ. This receptor was taken from an elderly man with acute or convalescent COVID-19. Sequenced: peripheral blood. This chain uses TRBV5-1 with TRBJ2-2, with D possibly being TRBD1 (5 bases). CDR3 DNA: TGCGCCAGCAGCTTGGTAGGGGTCAACACCGGGGAGCTGTTTTTT. Translation: CASSLVGVNTGELFF.